This is a list of T cell receptor beta chains from one sample in a study of shared clonotypes between healthy human individuals. The method was immunoSEQ multiplex PCR; TCRdb's version includes in-frame clones alone and lacks a portion of them. This sample has roughly 2.6 million clones; just over 90% occur once, and the top ten carry around 0.14%. Material: naive CD4+ T cells sorted from blood. These receptors were taken from a man between 18 and 35 years old in good health. Each CDR3 is given with its conserved first and last residue. The order of the fields is clone size, D gene, J gene, V gene, CDR3 protein, CDR3 DNA. D genes are given only for firm matches. Not all rows give a size; the values are once, few, many and, for expanded clones, a class.

- | TRBD2 | TRBJ2-7 | TRBV7-2 | CASSSLAGAYEQYF | TGTGCCAGCAGCTCACTAGCGGGAGCCTACGAGCAGTACTTC
- | - | TRBJ2-2 | TRBV5-4 | CASSPRVSGRTGELFF | TGTGCCAGCAGCCCACGGGTTAGCGGACGGACCGGGGAGCTGTTTTTT
once | - | TRBJ1-1 | TRBV2 | CASRRDEGTEAFF | TGTGCCAGCAGGCGGGATGAGGGGACTGAAGCTTTCTTT
- | TRBD1 | TRBJ2-7 | TRBV10-3 | CAISDHDRGPYEQYF | TGTGCCATCAGTGATCATGACAGGGGGCCTTACGAGCAGTACTTC
- | - | TRBJ1-5 | TRBV28 | CASSLARGTYQPQHF | TGTGCCAGCAGTTTAGCGAGGGGCACTTATCAGCCCCAGCATTTT
- | - | TRBJ2-7 | TRBV15 | CATSRVVSSYEQYF | TGTGCCACCAGCAGAGTCGTAAGCTCCTACGAGCAGTACTTC
- | - | TRBJ2-1 | TRBV28 | CASSTDPNPYNEQFF | TGTGCCAGCAGTACCGACCCAAATCCATACAATGAGCAGTTCTTC
- | TRBD2 | TRBJ2-1 | TRBV6-1 | CASITSGGYNEQFF | TGTGCCAGCATTACTAGCGGGGGATACAATGAGCAGTTCTTC
- | - | TRBJ2-5 | TRBV18 | CASSPMAGAETQYF | TGTGCCAGCTCACCCATGGCAGGGGCAGAGACCCAGTACTTC
- | - | TRBJ1-4 | TRBV19 | CASSPPGWVEKLFF | TGTGCCAGTAGCCCCCCCGGCTGGGTTGAAAAACTGTTTTTT
once | TRBD1 | TRBJ1-4 | TRBV5-1 | CASSLTGDGEKLFF | TGCGCCAGCAGCTTGACAGGGGATGGGGAAAAACTGTTTTTT
- | - | TRBJ2-1 | TRBV18 | CASAQAYNEQFF | TGTGCCAGCGCCCAGGCGTACAATGAGCAGTTCTTC
once | - | TRBJ1-1 | TRBV5-8 | CASVGGSKLNTEAFF | TGTGCCAGCGTGGGGGGATCAAAGCTGAACACTGAAGCTTTCTTT
- | - | TRBJ1-6 | TRBV11-1 | CASSSLDNSPLHF | TGTGCCAGCAGCTCCTTGGATAATTCACCCCTCCACTTT
- | TRBD2 | TRBJ2-1 | TRBV6-1 | CASSAGTSGRVNEQFF | TGTGCCAGCAGTGCCGGGACTAGCGGGAGGGTGAATGAGCAGTTCTTC
- | - | TRBJ2-3 | TRBV7-9 | CASSLMDGSDTQYF | TGTGCCAGCAGTCTGATGGACGGGTCAGATACGCAGTATTTT
- | - | TRBJ1-2 | TRBV10-3 | CAISESGVGYTF | TGTGCCATCAGTGAGTCGGGAGTTGGCTACACCTTC
- | - | TRBJ2-1 | TRBV7-9 | CAVRGRLPRNEQFF | TGTGCGGTTAGAGGTCGGCTACCTAGGAATGAGCAGTTCTTC
few | TRBD1 | TRBJ1-3 | TRBV2 | CASRDDRAGRYTIYF | TGTGCCAGCAGGGATGACAGGGCGGGGAGATACACCATATATTTT
- | - | TRBJ1-4 | TRBV7-9 | CASSRLPLKLFF | TGTGCCAGCAGCCGACTCCCCCTGAAACTGTTTTTT
- | - | TRBJ1-1 | TRBV10-3 | CAISEGVGLNTEAFF | TGTGCCATCAGTGAGGGGGTGGGGCTGAACACTGAAGCTTTCTTT
- | TRBD1 | TRBJ1-2 | TRBV28 | CASRIRDRDFGYTF | TGTGCCAGCAGAATCCGGGACAGGGATTTTGGCTACACCTTC
- | - | TRBJ1-6 | TRBV18 | CASSSGLYNSPLHF | TGTGCCAGCTCATCAGGGTTGTATAATTCACCCCTCCACTTT
- | TRBD1 | TRBJ1-4 | TRBV6-1 | CASSLTGATNEKLFF | TGTGCCAGCAGCCTAACAGGGGCAACTAATGAAAAACTGTTTTTT
- | TRBD2 | TRBJ2-7 | TRBV2 | CASGLAGVGYEQYF | TGTGCCAGCGGGCTAGCGGGGGTCGGGTACGAGCAGTACTTC
- | - | TRBJ2-3 | TRBV7-9 | CASSHGGGDTQYF | TGTGCCAGCAGCCACGGCGGAGGAGATACGCAGTATTTT
- | TRBD1 | TRBJ2-2 | TRBV7-9 | CASSSSRTGGNTGELFF | TGTGCCAGCAGCTCCAGCAGGACAGGGGGCAACACCGGGGAGCTGTTTTTT
- | - | TRBJ2-2 | TRBV6-5 | CASSFTTGELFF | TGTGCCAGCAGTTTCACCACCGGGGAGCTGTTTTTT
- | - | TRBJ2-7 | TRBV14 | CASSQGWGEFGYEQYF | TGTGCCAGCAGCCAAGGATGGGGAGAGTTTGGGTACGAGCAGTACTTC
- | TRBD2 | TRBJ2-3 | TRBV7-2 | CASSLARLAGVDTQYF | TGTGCCAGCAGCTTAGCCCGACTAGCGGGGGTGGATACGCAGTATTTT
- | TRBD2 | TRBJ2-5 | TRBV5-6 | CASSLAGEGKQETQYF | TGTGCCAGCAGCTTGGCTGGGGAGGGTAAACAAGAGACCCAGTACTTC
- | - | TRBJ2-1 | TRBV29-1 | CSVEIRGKGNDEQFF | TGCAGCGTTGAGATTCGGGGGAAGGGTAACGATGAGCAGTTCTTC
- | - | TRBJ1-3 | TRBV7-8 | CASSLRVGSGNTIYF | TGTGCCAGCAGCTTAAGGGTAGGCTCTGGAAACACCATATATTTT
- | TRBD1 | TRBJ1-6 | TRBV5-1 | CASRPGQGEINSPLHF | TGCGCCAGCAGACCCGGACAGGGGGAAATTAATTCACCCCTCCACTTT
- | TRBD1 | TRBJ1-5 | TRBV19 | CASSPTQQGNQPQHF | TGTGCCAGTAGTCCGACCCAACAGGGGAATCAGCCCCAGCATTTT
- | - | TRBJ2-3 | TRBV5-1 | CASSLWDIQGGPDTQYF | TGCGCCAGCAGCTTGTGGGACATACAGGGGGGGCCAGATACGCAGTATTTT
- | TRBD1 | TRBJ2-7 | TRBV6-1 | CASGGQGAYEQYF | TGTGCCAGCGGGGGACAGGGGGCGTACGAGCAGTACTTC
- | - | TRBJ2-7 | TRBV29-1 | CSVGLADEQYF | TGCAGCGTTGGGCTGGCGGACGAGCAGTACTTC
- | - | TRBJ1-5 | TRBV7-9 | CASSLDYQPQHF | TGTGCCAGCAGCTTAGACTATCAGCCCCAGCATTTT
- | - | TRBJ1-6 | TRBV6-5 | CASARTDLNSPLHF | TGTGCCAGCGCTAGGACCGATCTAAATTCACCCCTCCACTTT
- | - | TRBJ1-1 | TRBV18 | CASSTGPAQAFF | TGTGCCAGCTCAACGGGGCCAGCCCAAGCTTTCTTT
- | TRBD2 | TRBJ2-1 | TRBV7-9 | CASSLGLAEMYNEQFF | TGTGCCAGCAGCTTGGGACTAGCGGAGATGTACAATGAGCAGTTCTTC
- | - | TRBJ2-3 | TRBV7-2 | CASSLFAATQYF | TGTGCCAGCAGCTTATTCGCGGCTACGCAGTATTTT
- | - | TRBJ2-5 | TRBV11-2 | CASSSPKAKDPPQYF | TGTGCCAGCAGCTCCCCAAAGGCCAAGGACCCGCCCCAGTACTTC
- | - | TRBJ1-6 | TRBV6-5 | CASSTLGGSPLHF | TGTGCCAGCAGCACCTTAGGCGGTTCACCCCTCCACTTT
- | - | TRBJ1-1 | TRBV30 | CAWGIGDTEAFF | TGTGCCTGGGGAATAGGAGACACTGAAGCTTTCTTT
once | - | TRBJ1-5 | TRBV15 | CATSRGQSNQPQHF | TGTGCCACCAGCAGAGGTCAGAGTAATCAGCCCCAGCATTTT
- | - | TRBJ1-5 | TRBV28 | CASSLPSGALKPQHF | TGTGCCAGCAGTCTCCCTTCAGGGGCCCTGAAGCCCCAGCATTTT
- | TRBD1 | TRBJ2-7 | TRBV7-9 | CASSPLGQGAYEQYF | TGTGCCAGCAGCCCCCTCGGACAGGGGGCCTACGAGCAGTACTTC
- | TRBD1 | TRBJ2-7 | TRBV4-3 | CASSRDSLSSYEQYF | TGCGCCAGCAGCCGGGACAGCCTTAGCTCCTACGAGCAGTACTTC
- | TRBD1 | TRBJ1-6 | TRBV30 | CAWSIDRGNNSPLHF | TGTGCCTGGAGTATTGACAGGGGCAATAATTCACCCCTCCACTTT
- | TRBD2 | TRBJ2-7 | TRBV14 | CASSQVAAGDGEQYF | TGTGCCAGCAGCCAAGTTGCAGCGGGAGACGGCGAGCAGTACTTC
few | - | TRBJ1-1 | TRBV18 | CASSALGENTEAFF | TGTGCCAGCTCTGCCCTGGGGGAGAACACTGAAGCTTTCTTT
- | - | TRBJ2-3 | TRBV5-1 | CASSPSGHPGTQYF | TGCGCCAGCAGCCCTTCCGGCCACCCCGGTACGCAGTATTTT
- | - | TRBJ1-1 | TRBV19 | CASSMEDMNTEAFF | TGTGCCAGTAGTATGGAGGATATGAACACTGAAGCTTTCTTT
- | - | TRBJ2-2 | TRBV28 | CASRQTSNTGELFF | TGTGCCAGCAGGCAGACATCGAACACCGGGGAGCTGTTTTTT
- | - | TRBJ2-1 | TRBV6-1 | CASSGGGLYNEQFF | TGTGCCAGCAGTGGGGGGGGCCTCTACAATGAGCAGTTCTTC
- | TRBD2 | TRBJ2-7 | TRBV7-2 | CASSTGLASYEQYF | TGTGCCAGCAGCACGGGACTAGCGTCCTACGAGCAGTACTTC
- | - | TRBJ2-7 | TRBV5-1 | CASSLTGYEQYF | TGCGCCAGCAGCTTGACTGGCTACGAGCAGTACTTC
- | TRBD1 | TRBJ1-1 | TRBV18 | CASSDQGGNTEAFF | TGTGCCAGCTCGGACCAGGGGGGGAACACTGAAGCTTTCTTT